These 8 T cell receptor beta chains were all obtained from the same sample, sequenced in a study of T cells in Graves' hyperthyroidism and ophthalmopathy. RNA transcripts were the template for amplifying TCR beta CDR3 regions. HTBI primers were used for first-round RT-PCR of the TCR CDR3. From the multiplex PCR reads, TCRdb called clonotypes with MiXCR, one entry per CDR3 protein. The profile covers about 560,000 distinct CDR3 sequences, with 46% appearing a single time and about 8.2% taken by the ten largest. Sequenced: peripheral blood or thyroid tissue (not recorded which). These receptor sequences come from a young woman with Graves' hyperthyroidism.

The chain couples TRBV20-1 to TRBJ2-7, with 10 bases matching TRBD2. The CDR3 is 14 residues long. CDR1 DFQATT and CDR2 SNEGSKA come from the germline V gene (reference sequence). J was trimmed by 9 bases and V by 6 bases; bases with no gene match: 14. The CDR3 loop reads CSARRRASGSVQYF. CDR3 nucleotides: TGCAGTGCCCGAAGAAGGGCTAGCGGGAGTGTGCAGTACTTC.

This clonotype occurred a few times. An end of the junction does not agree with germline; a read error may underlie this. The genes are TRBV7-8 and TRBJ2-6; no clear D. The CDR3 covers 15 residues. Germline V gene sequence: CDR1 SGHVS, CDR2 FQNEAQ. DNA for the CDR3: TGCGCCAGCAGCCAACATCTAGAAAGGGCCAACGTCCTGACTTTC. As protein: CASSQHLERANVLTF.

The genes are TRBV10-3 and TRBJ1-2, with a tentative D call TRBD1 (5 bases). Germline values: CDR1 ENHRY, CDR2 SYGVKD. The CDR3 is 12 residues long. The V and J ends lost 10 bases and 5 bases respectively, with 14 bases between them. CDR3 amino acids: CATWDSGYGYTF. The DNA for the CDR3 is TGTGCCACCTGGGACTCTGGGTATGGCTACACCTTC.

The CDR3 DNA reads TGCAGTGCTAGAGCCGGGACAAGTACCTACGAGCAGTACTTC. This sequence encodes CSARAGTSTYEQYF. V is TRBV20-1 and J is TRBJ2-7; D is possibly TRBD1 (6 bases). V was clipped by 1 base and J by 2 bases, with 12 bases between them. Germline V CDR1 and CDR2: DFQATT, SNEGSKA (reference sequence). The CDR3 is made up of 14 amino acids.

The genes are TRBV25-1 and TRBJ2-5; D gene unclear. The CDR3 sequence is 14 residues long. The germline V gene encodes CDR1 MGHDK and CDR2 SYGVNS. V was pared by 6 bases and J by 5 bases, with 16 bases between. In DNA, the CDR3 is TGTGCCAGCAGCCAATACACCGACCCGGAGACCCAGTACTTC. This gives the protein CASSQYTDPETQYF.

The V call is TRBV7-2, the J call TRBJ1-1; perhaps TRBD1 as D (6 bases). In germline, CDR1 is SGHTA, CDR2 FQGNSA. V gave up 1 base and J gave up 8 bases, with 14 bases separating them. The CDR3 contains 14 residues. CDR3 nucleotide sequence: TGTGCCAGCAGCTTAGGAGGTAGGGGGGACGAAGCTTTCTTT. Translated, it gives CASSLGGRGDEAFF.

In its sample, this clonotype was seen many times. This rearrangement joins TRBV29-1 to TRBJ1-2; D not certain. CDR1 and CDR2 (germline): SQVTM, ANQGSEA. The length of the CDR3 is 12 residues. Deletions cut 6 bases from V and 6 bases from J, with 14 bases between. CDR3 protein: CSVLVSGNGYTF. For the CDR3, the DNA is TGCAGCGTCCTCGTGTCGGGGAATGGCTACACCTTC.

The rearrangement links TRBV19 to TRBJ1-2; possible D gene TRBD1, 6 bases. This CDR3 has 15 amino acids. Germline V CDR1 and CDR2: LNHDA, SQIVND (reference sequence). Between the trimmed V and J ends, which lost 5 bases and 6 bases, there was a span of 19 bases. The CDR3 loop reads CASSPGDSVGDGYTF. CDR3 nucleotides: TGTGCCAGTAGTCCAGGGGACTCCGTGGGAGATGGCTACACCTTC.